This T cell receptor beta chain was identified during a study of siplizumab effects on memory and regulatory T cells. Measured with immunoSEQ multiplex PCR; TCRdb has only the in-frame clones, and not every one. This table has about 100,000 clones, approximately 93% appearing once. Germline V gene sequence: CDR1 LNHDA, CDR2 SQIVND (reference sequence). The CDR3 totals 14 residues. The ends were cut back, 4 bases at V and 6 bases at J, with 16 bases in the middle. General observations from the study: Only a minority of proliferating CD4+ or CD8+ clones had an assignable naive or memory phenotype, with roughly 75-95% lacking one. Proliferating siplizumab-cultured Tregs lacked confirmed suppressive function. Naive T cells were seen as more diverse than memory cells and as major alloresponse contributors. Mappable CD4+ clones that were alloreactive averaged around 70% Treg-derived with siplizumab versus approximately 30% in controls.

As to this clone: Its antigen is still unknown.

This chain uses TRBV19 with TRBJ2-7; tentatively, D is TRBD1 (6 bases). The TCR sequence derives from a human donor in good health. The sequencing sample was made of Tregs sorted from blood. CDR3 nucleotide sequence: TGTGCCAGTAGTACCGGGACCAGGGGCGGCGAGCAGTACTTC. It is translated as CASSTGTRGGEQYF.